The 10 T cell receptor beta chains given below trace back to one sample, sequenced in a study of blood T cells in healthy people across ages. A second about 6 to 11 cycle PCR used barcoded and J-beta primers. TCRdb re-called the 5' RACE reads with MiXCR, one entry per CDR3 protein. The sample holds 1,500,000 or so distinct CDR3 sequences, less than 45% seen once. The specimen was blood. The receptors shown here come from a woman between 18 and 30 years old in good health.

The chain employs TRBV2 and TRBJ2-7, with TRBD2 matching 10 bases. The CDR3 has 19 residues. V lost 4 bases and J lost 2; bases outside the gene matches: 17. The germline CDR1 and CDR2 sequences are SNHLY and FYNNEI. The CDR3 reads CASSGGLAGVRFGAYEQYF. The CDR3 DNA reads TGTGCCAGCAGTGGTGGGCTAGCGGGAGTACGATTCGGTGCCTACGAGCAGTACTTC. The complete variable domain, with remaining parts taken from reference TRBV2 and TRBJ2-7, reads EPEVTQTPSHQVTQMGQEVILRCVPISNHLYFYWYRQILGQKVEFLVSFYNNEISEKSEIFDDQFSVERPDGSNFTLKIRSTKLEDSAMYFCASSGGLAGVRFGAYEQYFGPGTRLTVT.

V and J are TRBV5-1 and TRBJ1-1; tentatively, D is TRBD1 (6 bases). The V gene's germline CDR1 is SGHRS and CDR2 YFSETQ. With 0 bases removed from V and 0 bases from J, the gap between germline ends came to 12 bases. This CDR3 spans 16 amino acids. The CDR3 here is CASSLVGATLNTEAFF. In DNA form, the CDR3 reads TGCGCCAGCAGCTTGGTGGGGGCAACCTTGAACACTGAAGCTTTCTTT.

This chain uses TRBV11-2 with TRBJ2-1, with 10 bases aligning to TRBD1. CDR3 length equals 19 residues. The junction had 14 bases not matched to a gene; V was cut back by 6 bases and J by 0 bases. Germline assignment: CDR1 SGHAT and CDR2 FQNNGV. CDR3 sequence: CASSFTGTGELSSYNEQFF. CDR3 sequence (DNA): TGTGCCAGCAGTTTCACCGGGACAGGGGAACTTTCCTCCTACAATGAGCAGTTCTTC.

The chain is built from TRBV10-2 and TRBJ1-5, with 10 positions matching TRBD1. The V segment lost 2 bases and the J segment 5 bases; nucleotides outside the gene matches: 9. There are 17 residues in the CDR3. Germline V gene data show CDR1 as WSHSY and CDR2 as SAAADI. CDR3: CASSEGTGVAGDQPQHF. The CDR3 DNA is TGCGCCAGCAGTGAGGGGACAGGGGTTGCAGGGGATCAGCCCCAGCATTTT.

The chain employs TRBV2 and TRBJ2-5, with 9 bases lining up with TRBD2. Trimming removed 0 bases from V and 11 bases from J; junction bases left unmatched: 10. Germline-derived CDR1 and CDR2 are SNHLY and FYNNEI. The CDR3 spans 15 residues. The CDR3 DNA reads as TGTGCCAGCAGTGAAGCCGGGACTAGCCTGAATGAGCAGTACTTC. Protein: CASSEAGTSLNEQYF.

Only a few counts were recorded for this clonotype. The rearrangement joins TRBV24-1 to TRBJ1-2; D is undetermined. Germline assignment: CDR1 KGHDR and CDR2 SFDVKD. V was cut by 5 bases and J by 4 bases, with 13 bases left in between. The CDR3 spans 14 residues. The CDR3 nucleotides read TGTGCCACCAGTGTTCTCGGCGGACGCTATGGCTACACCTTC. This codes for CATSVLGGRYGYTF.

The V call is TRBV28, the J call TRBJ1-2; no clear D gene. CDR3 length equals 17 residues. Germline values: CDR1 MDHEN, CDR2 SYDVKM. Between the trimmed V and J ends, which lost 1 base and 5 bases, there was a span of 20 bases. CDR3 nucleotides: TGTGCCAGCAGTTTATTCGCCCAGGCTCGAACTTCATATGGCTACACCTTC. Amino acid sequence: CASSLFAQARTSYGYTF.

The chain recombines TRBV28 with TRBJ1-1; no definite D call. There are 11 residues in the CDR3. V was shortened by 5 bases and J by 11 bases, with 12 bases between the two germline ends. Germline-derived CDR1 and CDR2 are MDHEN and SYDVKM. The CDR3 loop reads CASSPRAVAFF. Here the CDR3 DNA reads TGTGCCAGCAGTCCCCGCGCGGTTGCTTTCTTT.

This sequence joins TRBV20-1 and TRBJ2-5, with 14 bases identical to TRBD2. The J call may be wrong; the DNA end is better matched by TRBJ2-7. In germline, CDR1 is DFQATT, CDR2 SNEGSKA (reference sequence). The CDR3 runs 18 residues. The CDR3 DNA sequence: TGCAGTGCTAGACTATCTAACCAGGGACTAGCGGGAGCGGGCGAGCAGTACTTC. As protein: CSARLSNQGLAGAGEQYF.

Only a few counts were recorded for this clonotype. The rearrangement uses TRBV6-5 and TRBJ2-5, with no clear D. The CDR3 has 14 residues. CDR1 and CDR2 from the germline V gene are MNHEY and SVGAGI. The V and J ends lost 6 bases and 5 bases respectively, with 16 bases between them. CDR3 sequence (DNA): TGTGCCAGCAGGCGAACAGTTCTAGGGGAGACCCAGTACTTC. Protein: CASRRTVLGETQYF.